This T cell receptor (beta chain) emerged from a study of T-cell reconstitution after alpha-beta-depleted transplantation in children. Findings and caveats of the study: T cells produced anew were the main source of T-cell counts and diversity one year after transplant. From surviving recipient T cells and thymic progenitors came the high day-60 TCRbeta diversity observed in some patients.

The TCRbeta library was prepared with unique molecular identifiers. One entry per CDR3 protein results from TCRdb running MiXCR on the PCR reads. The profile shows about 300,000 distinct CDR3 sequences, roughly 9.1% of them singletons. V was pared by 0 bases and J by 8 bases, with 11 bases between. The CDR3 has 14 amino acids. Germline assignment: CDR1 LGHNA and CDR2 YNFKEQ. This clonotype occurred many times. The antigen is not known. This clonotype originated in a boy under two years old with acute myeloid leukemia, due to receive a stem cell transplant. The chain employs TRBV4-2 and TRBJ2-1; a weak D match, TRBD2 (5 bases). The sample here was PBMCs, taken before TCRalphabeta/CD19-depleted stem cell transplant. CDR3 DNA: TGTGCCAGCAGCCAAGATAGAGGGATGGATGAGCAGTTCTTC. Protein sequence: CASSQDRGMDEQFF.